This entry lists 22 T cell receptor beta chains sequenced from one sample in a study of beta chain features in type 1 diabetes (dated by TCRdb to the late 2010s). Libraries came from the immunoSEQ multiplex PCR assay. The entire isolated RNA was reverse transcribed using the High Capacity cDNA Reverse Transcription Kit, and thus expressed TCRB transcripts were sequenced. TCRdb limited this immuneACCESS table to in-frame rearrangements with V and J called. A share of clones is missing; checked studies link under half to unresolved V genes, and the rest is unexplained. The sample profile shows around 99,000 clones; 30% to 50% of them were found once. The ten largest clones capture over 0.05% of the sample. Sequencing was done on a sample of stem cell memory CD4+ T cells from blood. The cell subset or site label for this specimen denotes: stem cell-like memory CD4+ T cells. Receptors were obtained from a woman younger than 30 in good health.

This clone was seen a few times. The rearrangement uses TRBV19 and TRBJ1-5, with a weak D call TRBD1 (5 bases). The germline V gene encodes CDR1 LNHDA and CDR2 SQIVND (reference sequence). V was cut by 5 bases and J by 4 bases, with 12 bases left in between. The CDR3 contains 14 residues. CDR3 in amino acids: CASSAVTVNQPQHF. CDR3 coding DNA: TGTGCCAGTAGTGCGGTGACAGTAAATCAGCCCCAGCATTTT.

This sequence joins TRBV10-3 and TRBJ2-5; a weak D match, TRBD2 (6 bases). The length of the CDR3 is 14 residues. Looked up from germline, CDR1 is ENHRY and CDR2 is SYGVKD. Trimming left V 4 bases short and J 4 bases short, with 13 bases between. The CDR3 sequence: CAISGRLVGETQYF. In nucleotides, the CDR3 is TGTGCCATCAGTGGTAGACTAGTTGGAGAGACCCAGTACTTC.

A few counts support this clone. This rearrangement joins TRBV7-6 to TRBJ2-5; possible D gene TRBD2, 6 bases. The CDR3 length is 15 residues. The germline gives CDR1 SGHVS, CDR2 FNYEAQ. V gave up 6 bases and J gave up 4 bases, with 18 bases separating them. CDR3 nucleotide sequence: TGTGCCAGCAGTCGTCAGTGGGGCGGGGCAGAGACCCAGTACTTC. As protein: CASSRQWGGAETQYF.

The rearrangement links TRBV19 to TRBJ2-1, with 10 bases matching TRBD2. V lost 4 bases to trimming and J lost 3 bases; unmatched junction nucleotides: 6. The CDR3 has 16 residues. Germline CDR1 LNHDA, CDR2 SQIVND (reference sequence). CDR3 residues: CASSRWRLAGYNEQFF. CDR3 in DNA: TGTGCCAGTAGTAGGTGGAGACTAGCGGGCTACAATGAGCAGTTCTTC.

The chain has TRBV6-1 and TRBJ1-2; maybe TRBD1 (5 bases). Germline CDR1 and CDR2: MNHNS and SASEGT. The germline V and J ends were trimmed by 10 bases and 5 bases, with 20 bases remaining between them. The length of the CDR3 is 14 residues. In DNA, the CDR3 is TGTGCCACCACCCCCAGGGAAGGAAGGTATGGCTACACCTTC. Translation gives CATTPREGRYGYTF.

This clone was picked up a small number of times. The chain has TRBV7-2 and TRBJ2-3, with D perhaps TRBD2 (5 bases). From germline, CDR1 is SGHTA and CDR2 FQGNSA. The CDR3 is made up of 14 amino acids. Between the trimmed V and J ends, which lost 1 base and 10 bases, there was a span of 15 bases. CDR3 nucleotides: TGTGCCAGCAGCTTAGGGGTTACTAGACGTGCGCAGTATTTT. Its protein is CASSLGVTRRAQYF.

This chain joins TRBV29-1 and TRBJ2-3; 8 bases are shared with TRBD1. Germline CDR1 reads SQVTM; CDR2 reads ANQGSEA. This CDR3 is built from 13 residues. Unmatched junction bases numbered 5, after V lost 7 bases and J lost 2 bases. The CDR3 DNA reads TGCAGCGCGGACAGGGACTTCACAGATACGCAGTATTTT. Protein sequence: CSADRDFTDTQYF.

The chain is built from TRBV14 and TRBJ2-2; 9 nucleotides agree with TRBD1. Germline CDR1 SGHDN, CDR2 FVKESK. Germline trimming cut 6 bases from V and 4 bases from J; bases unmatched to any gene: 6. This CDR3 region has 15 residues. The CDR3 is CASRPQGAGTGELFF. CDR3 bases: TGTGCCAGCAGACCACAGGGGGCTGGCACCGGGGAGCTGTTTTTT.

The V and J genes are TRBV2 and TRBJ2-1; TRBD2 aligns across 7 bases. The trim removed 11 bases at V and 6 bases at J, leaving 13 bases unmatched. This CDR3 has 14 amino acids. The germline V gene has CDR1 SNHLY and CDR2 FYNNEI. The CDR3 reads CARKGGGSINEQFF. CDR3 nucleotides: TGTGCCCGAAAAGGCGGCGGGAGTATCAATGAGCAGTTCTTC.

This rearrangement joins TRBV5-1 to TRBJ1-2; D gene uncertain. V shed 4 bases and J shed 4 bases, with 11 bases lying between them. CDR1 and CDR2 from the germline V gene are SGHRS and YFSETQ. The CDR3 is 13 residues long. CDR3 nucleotide sequence: TGCGCCAGCAGCCCTCGGGGTGCCTATGGCTACACCTTC. Its protein is CASSPRGAYGYTF.

This clone was seen more than once but under ten times. This chain links TRBV30 with TRBJ2-7; D is perhaps TRBD2 (5 bases). Germline loops: CDR1 GTSNPN, CDR2 SVGIG (reference sequence). V was clipped by 7 bases and J by 3 bases, with 19 bases between them. The CDR3 runs 14 residues. This CDR3 reads CAYTFRGFGYEQYF. For the CDR3, the DNA is TGTGCCTATACTTTTCGGGGTTTCGGCTACGAGCAGTACTTC. The full variable domain, completed using reference TRBV30 and TRBJ2-7, is SQTIHQWPATLVQPVGSPLSLECTVEGTSNPNLYWYRQAAGRGLQLLFYSVGIGQISSEVPQNLSASRPQDRQFILSSKKLLLSDSGFYLCAYTFRGFGYEQYFGPGTRLTVT.

The chain links TRBV28 to TRBJ2-2, with 8 bases that match TRBD2. V shed 1 base and J 0 bases; nucleotides not matched to a gene: 1. The CDR3 loop spans 16 amino acids. Germline-derived CDR1 and CDR2 are MDHEN and SYDVKM. The CDR3 reads CASSLFGRANTGELFF. As DNA, the CDR3 is TGTGCCAGCAGTTTATTCGGGAGGGCGAACACCGGGGAGCTGTTTTTT.

The V call is TRBV6-5, the J call TRBJ1-1; 10 bases map to TRBD1. There are 13 residues in the CDR3. Germline CDR1 and CDR2: MNHEY and SVGAGI. Trimming took 7 bases from V and 8 from J; bases not matched to a gene: 7. This chain's CDR3 is CASNGQGDDEAFF. CDR3 bases: TGTGCCAGCAACGGACAGGGGGACGACGAAGCTTTCTTT.

This clone was observed a single time. V is TRBV10-3 and J is TRBJ2-7; D might be TRBD1 (6 bases). The V end was cut by 0 bases, the J end by 0 bases, with 18 bases between. In germline, CDR1 is ENHRY, CDR2 SYGVKD. The CDR3 loop spans 18 amino acids. The CDR3 coding sequence is TGTGCCATCAGTGAGTCAAAAAGGGGGTACCCCTTCTCCTACGAGCAGTACTTC. It yields the protein CAISESKRGYPFSYEQYF.

This clone was seen only a few times. This chain joins TRBV7-9 and TRBJ2-7; tentative D call: TRBD1 (6 bases). CDR1 and CDR2 (germline): SEHNR, FQNEAQ (reference sequence). V was clipped by 4 bases and J by 2 bases, with 12 bases between them. This CDR3 comprises 14 residues. The CDR3 sequence is CASSSGESPYEQYF. CDR3 nucleotides: TGTGCCAGCAGCTCAGGGGAGTCCCCCTACGAGCAGTACTTC.

The chain combines TRBV25-1 with TRBJ1-1, with D possibly matching TRBD1 (5 bases). The ends were cut back, 3 bases at V and 4 bases at J, with 21 bases in the middle. The length of the CDR3 is 17 residues. Germline V gives CDR1 MGHDK, CDR2 SYGVNS. The DNA of the CDR3 is TGTGCCAGCAGTGATAGAGGTAGGGGCCGGGCGACCACTGAAGCTTTCTTT. Amino acid sequence: CASSDRGRGRATTEAFF.

The sample holds a few counts of this clone. J is TRBJ1-1 and V is TRBV2; 7 nucleotides match TRBD1. V gave up 7 bases and J gave up 2 bases; unmatched junction bases: 7. Germline V gene sequence: CDR1 SNHLY, CDR2 FYNNEI. The length of the CDR3 is 14 residues. The CDR3 here is CASIMRQGNTEAFF. The CDR3 DNA is TGTGCCAGCATTATGAGACAGGGAAACACTGAAGCTTTCTTT.

This sequence joins TRBV9 and TRBJ2-7; a possible D gene is TRBD1 (6 bases). This CDR3 spans 13 amino acids. The V end was cut by 2 bases, the J end by 3 bases, with 9 bases between. The germline V gene encodes CDR1 SGDLS and CDR2 YYNGEE. CDR3: CASSVRGNYEQYF. The CDR3 bases are TGTGCCAGCAGCGTTAGGGGGAACTACGAGCAGTACTTC.

The table lists this clone with a count of one. This sequence joins TRBV7-3 and TRBJ2-3, with 7 bases identical to TRBD1. Trimming cost V 6 bases and J 2 bases; bases outside gene matches: 5. CDR1 and CDR2 (germline): SGHTA, FQGTGA. CDR3 length: 14 amino acids. The CDR3: CASSVTGNTDTQYF. The CDR3 DNA reads as TGTGCCAGCAGTGTGACAGGGAACACAGATACGCAGTATTTT.

The chain links TRBV18 to TRBJ2-7, with 7 positions matching TRBD1. The CDR3 covers 18 residues. Germline V lookup: CDR1 KGHSH, CDR2 LQKENI. Germline trimming cut 3 bases from V and 6 bases from J; bases unmatched to any gene: 20. CDR3 coding DNA: TGTGCCAGCTCACCCCCCTCGAGGGGGCCGGGGATGGTTGTCGAGCAGTACTTC. Its protein is CASSPPSRGPGMVVEQYF. Variable domain in full (rest from reference TRBV18 and TRBJ2-7): NAGVMQNPRHLVRRRGQEARLRCSPMKGHSHVYWYRQLPEEGLKFMVYLQKENIIDESGMPKERFSAEFPKEGPSILRIQQVVRGDSAAYFCASSPPSRGPGMVVEQYFGPGTRLTVT.

This clone appeared a few times. The chain carries TRBV28 and TRBJ2-7; 7 positions agree with TRBD1. Germline V CDR1 and CDR2: MDHEN, SYDVKM. The CDR3 runs to 15 residues. J gave up 1 base and V 2 bases, and 5 bases lay outside the gene matches. DNA for the CDR3: TGTGCCAGCAGTTTACGTCGGACAGGTTCCTACGAGCAGTACTTC. This encodes CASSLRRTGSYEQYF.

The chain uses TRBV7-9 and TRBJ2-7; the D is unclear. The germline V and J ends were trimmed by 0 bases and 7 bases, with 13 bases remaining between them. CDR3 length: 14 amino acids. The germline gives CDR1 SEHNR, CDR2 FQNEAQ (reference sequence). CDR3 DNA sequence: TGTGCCAGCAGCTTAGCCGCGCTCTACGTGGAGCAGTACTTC. Residues: CASSLAALYVEQYF.